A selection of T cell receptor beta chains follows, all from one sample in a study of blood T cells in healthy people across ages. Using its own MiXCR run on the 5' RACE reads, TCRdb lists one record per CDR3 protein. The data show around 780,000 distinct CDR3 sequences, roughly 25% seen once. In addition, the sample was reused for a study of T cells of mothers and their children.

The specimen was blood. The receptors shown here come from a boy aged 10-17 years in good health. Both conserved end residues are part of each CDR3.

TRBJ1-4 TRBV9 CASSTSPHPATNEKLFF
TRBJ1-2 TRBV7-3 CASSPDGTEYGYTF
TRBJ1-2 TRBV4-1 CASSQAGQGDGYTF
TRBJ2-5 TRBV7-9 CASSLTLAAQTQYF
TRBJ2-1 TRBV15 CATSRPMGQGASGQFF
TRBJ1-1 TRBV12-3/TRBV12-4 CASTFGGGMDTEAFF
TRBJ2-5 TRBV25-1 CASRGTGDRKTQYF
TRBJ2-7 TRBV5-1 CASRNLYEQYF
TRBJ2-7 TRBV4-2 CASSQETSVTYEQYF
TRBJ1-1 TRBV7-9 CASSLIRSGTEAFF
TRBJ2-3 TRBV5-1 CASSSRTGWTTDTQYF
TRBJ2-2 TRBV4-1 CASSQGNRGTTGELFF
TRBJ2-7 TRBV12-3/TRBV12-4 CASSLAPLPYEQYF
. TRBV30 CAWGRGQGEETQYF
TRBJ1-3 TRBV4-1 CASSQGRQLDSGNTIYF
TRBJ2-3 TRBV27 CASRYKAGAPMSSSTDTQYF
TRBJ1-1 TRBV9 CASSRSDRYTEAFF
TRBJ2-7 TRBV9 CASSAEPRSEQYF
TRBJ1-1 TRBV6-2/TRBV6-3 CASSTELDTEAFF
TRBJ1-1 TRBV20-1 CSATHGGSHTEAFF
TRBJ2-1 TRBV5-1 CASSEGLAGINEQFF
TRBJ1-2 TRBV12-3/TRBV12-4 CASSLGAWTEYGYTF
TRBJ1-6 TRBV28 CATQGTASSPLHF
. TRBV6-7 CASSDPAGKKPTEQYF
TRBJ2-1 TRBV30 CAWSVGGASSYNEQFF
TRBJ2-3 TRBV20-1 CSAKGMVGRDTQYF
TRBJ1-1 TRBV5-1 CASSLTFF
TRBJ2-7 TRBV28 CASTGDTYEQYF
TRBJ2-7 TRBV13 CASSPSSGGAYEQYF
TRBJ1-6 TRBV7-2 CASSLVGQYNSPLHF
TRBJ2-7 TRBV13 CASSSSGTLYEQYF
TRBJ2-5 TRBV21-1 CANRSGGGKETQYF
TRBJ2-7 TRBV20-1 CSARGMSYEQYF
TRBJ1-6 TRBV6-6 CASSYVGGLNSPLHF
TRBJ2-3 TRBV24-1 CATSDLRQGESTDTQYF
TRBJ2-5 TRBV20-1 CSARSLAGETQYF
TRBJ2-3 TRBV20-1 CSARDPGLGTDTQYF
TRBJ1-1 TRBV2 CASTKQGLNTEAFF
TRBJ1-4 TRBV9 CASSAYLGDEKLFF
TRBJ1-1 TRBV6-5 CASSYKGWSTEAFF
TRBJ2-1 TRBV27 CASRLAVLSYNEQFF
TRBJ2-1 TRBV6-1 CASSHPGGHGNEQFF
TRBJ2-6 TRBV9 CASTTPLSGANVLTF
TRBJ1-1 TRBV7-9 CASSTAGGASEAFF
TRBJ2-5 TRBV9 CASSVGGTAPRQETQYF
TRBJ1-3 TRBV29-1 CSVGRANTIYF
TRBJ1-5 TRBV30 CAWSTGTRRQPQHF